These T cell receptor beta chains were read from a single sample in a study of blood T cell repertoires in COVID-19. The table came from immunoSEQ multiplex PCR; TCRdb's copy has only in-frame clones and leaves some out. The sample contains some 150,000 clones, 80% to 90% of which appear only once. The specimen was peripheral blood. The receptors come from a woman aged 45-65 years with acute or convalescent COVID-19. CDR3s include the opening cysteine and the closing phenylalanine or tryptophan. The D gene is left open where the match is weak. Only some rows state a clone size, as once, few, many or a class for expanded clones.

TGTGCCAGCAGTTTGCTAGGCGGGGATCCTCACGGTGAGCAGTTCTTC | CASSLLGGDPHGEQFF | TRBV27 | - | - | TRBJ2-1
TGTGCCAGCAGAGATGTGACAGTCTATGGCTACACCTTC | CASRDVTVYGYTF | TRBV5-4 | - | - | TRBJ1-2
TGTGCCAGCAGCTTAGATCGATCGGGGGGCTTGTACAATGAGCAGTTCTTC | CASSLDRSGGLYNEQFF | TRBV11-2 | - | - | TRBJ2-1
TGTGCCAGCAGCGTGGACAGGGAGGGCTACACCTTC | CASSVDREGYTF | TRBV9 | - | TRBD1 | TRBJ1-2
TGTGCCAGCAGCTTGGGAGGGAATAGGGTTCATAATTCACCCCTCCACTTT | CASSLGGNRVHNSPLHF | TRBV5-4 | - | - | TRBJ1-6
TGTGCCAGCAGCCAGACTAGCGGGGTCTACGAGCAGTACTTC | CASSQTSGVYEQYF | TRBV3-1/TRBV3-2 | - | TRBD2 | TRBJ2-7
TGTGCCAGCAGCCAGAGGGACAGAACCATATATTTT | CASSQRDRTIYF | TRBV7-6 | few | TRBD1 | TRBJ1-3
TGTGCCAGCAGCTTAGCCTTGGCAGGGGGTTCTATCGGAAACACCATATATTTT | CASSLALAGGSIGNTIYF | TRBV7-8 | once | TRBD1 | TRBJ1-3
TGCGCCAGCAGCTCACGGGGGTCGGGGGCCAACGTCCTGACTTTC | CASSSRGSGANVLTF | TRBV5-1 | once | - | TRBJ2-6
TGTGCCAGCAGCGTAGCTACAGGGGCCTACGAGCAGTACTTC | CASSVATGAYEQYF | TRBV9 | - | TRBD1 | TRBJ2-7
TGCGCCAGCAGACTTAATCGACGGGGGAGATACACTGAAGCTTTCTTT | CASRLNRRGRYTEAFF | TRBV23-1 | - | - | TRBJ1-1
TGTGCCAGCAGTTTATTCGACAGGGGGGCCAAAAACATTCAGTACTTC | CASSLFDRGAKNIQYF | TRBV28 | - | TRBD1 | TRBJ2-4
TGTGCCAGCAGCCTCTCGAGCGAGCAGTACTTC | CASSLSSEQYF | TRBV4-2 | - | - | TRBJ2-7
TGTGCCAGCAGCTTGGACAGTTATCAGCCCCAGCATTTT | CASSLDSYQPQHF | TRBV6-4 | - | - | TRBJ1-5
TGTGCCACCAGTGACCTCGACGGACTCAAGCCCCAGCATTTT | CATSDLDGLKPQHF | TRBV24-1 | - | - | TRBJ1-5
TGTGCCAGCTCACTTCCCGGACAGGGCGCCGACGAGCAGTACTTC | CASSLPGQGADEQYF | TRBV18 | - | TRBD1 | TRBJ2-7
TGTGCCAGCAGTGAACAGGGCAGGGGCACCGGGGAGCTGTTTTTT | CASSEQGRGTGELFF | TRBV2 | - | - | TRBJ2-2
TGTGCCAGCAGCCACGTCCCGACGGGAGGGGTAGCCGGGGAGCTGTTTTTT | CASSHVPTGGVAGELFF | TRBV3-1/TRBV3-2 | once | TRBD2 | TRBJ2-2
TGTGCCACCAGGTTTAACGTAGATAGCAATCAGCCCCAGCATTTT | CATRFNVDSNQPQHF | TRBV15 | - | - | TRBJ1-5